The T cell receptor (beta chain) described here comes from a study of blood T cell repertoires in COVID-19. This table comes from immunoSEQ multiplex PCR, and its TCRdb copy is limited to in-frame clones, with some not included. The data show 200,000 or so clones, 80% to 90% seen once. The CDR3 is made up of 20 amino acids. The sequencing sample was made of peripheral blood. The clonotype was recovered from an older man with acute or convalescent COVID-19. The chain joins TRBV21-1 to TRBJ2-3; the table's TRBD2 call for D was not verified on the DNA. TRBV21-1 is a pseudogene segment. CDR3 sequence: CASSKNPSSSGVTSTDTQYF. Here the CDR3 DNA reads TGTGCCAGCAGCAAAAACCCATCCTCTAGCGGGGTCACTAGCACAGATACGCAGTATTTT.